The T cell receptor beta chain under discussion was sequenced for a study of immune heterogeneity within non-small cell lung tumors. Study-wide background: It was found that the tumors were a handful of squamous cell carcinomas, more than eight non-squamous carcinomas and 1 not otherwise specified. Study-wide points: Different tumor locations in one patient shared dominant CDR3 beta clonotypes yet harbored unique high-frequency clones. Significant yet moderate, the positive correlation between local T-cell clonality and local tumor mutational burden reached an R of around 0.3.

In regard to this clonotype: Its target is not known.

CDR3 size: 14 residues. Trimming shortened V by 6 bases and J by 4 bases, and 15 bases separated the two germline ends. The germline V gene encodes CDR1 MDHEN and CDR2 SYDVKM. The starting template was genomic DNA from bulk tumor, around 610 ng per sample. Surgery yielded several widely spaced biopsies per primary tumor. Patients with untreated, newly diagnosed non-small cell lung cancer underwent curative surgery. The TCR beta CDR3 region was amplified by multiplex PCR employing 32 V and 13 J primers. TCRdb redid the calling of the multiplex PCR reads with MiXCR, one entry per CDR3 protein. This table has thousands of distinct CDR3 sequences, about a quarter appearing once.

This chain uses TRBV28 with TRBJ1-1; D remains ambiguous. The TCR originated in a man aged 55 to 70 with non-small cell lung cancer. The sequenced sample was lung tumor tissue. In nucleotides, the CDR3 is TGTGCCAGCAGCCGATTTCTGTCGGGCACTGAAGCTTTCTTT. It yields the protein CASSRFLSGTEAFF.